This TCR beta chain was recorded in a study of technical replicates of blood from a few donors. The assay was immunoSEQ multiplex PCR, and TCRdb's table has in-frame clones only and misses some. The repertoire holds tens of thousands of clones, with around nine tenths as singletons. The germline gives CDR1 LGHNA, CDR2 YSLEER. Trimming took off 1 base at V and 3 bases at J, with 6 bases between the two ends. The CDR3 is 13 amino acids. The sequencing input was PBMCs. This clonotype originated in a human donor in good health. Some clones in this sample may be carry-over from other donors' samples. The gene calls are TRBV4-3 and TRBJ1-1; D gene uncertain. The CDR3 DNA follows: TGCGCCAGCAGCCAAGCCGGGTACACTGAAGCTTTCTTT. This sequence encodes CASSQAGYTEAFF.